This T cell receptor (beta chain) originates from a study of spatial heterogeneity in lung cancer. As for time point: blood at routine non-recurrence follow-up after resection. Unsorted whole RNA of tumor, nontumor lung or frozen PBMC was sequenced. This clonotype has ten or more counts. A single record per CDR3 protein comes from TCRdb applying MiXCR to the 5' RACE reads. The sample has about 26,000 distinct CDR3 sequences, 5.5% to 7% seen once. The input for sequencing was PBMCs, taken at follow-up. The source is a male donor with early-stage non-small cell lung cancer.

The CDR3 here is CASSPTGYGTEAFF. The CDR3 coding sequence is TGTGCCAGCTCACCGACAGGGTATGGAACTGAAGCTTTCTTT. The chain combines TRBV18 with TRBJ1-1, with 7 bases fitting TRBD1. The junction had 6 bases not matched to a gene; V was cut back by 3 bases and J by 5 bases. This CDR3 is built from 14 residues. Germline CDR1 reads KGHSH; CDR2 reads LQKENI.